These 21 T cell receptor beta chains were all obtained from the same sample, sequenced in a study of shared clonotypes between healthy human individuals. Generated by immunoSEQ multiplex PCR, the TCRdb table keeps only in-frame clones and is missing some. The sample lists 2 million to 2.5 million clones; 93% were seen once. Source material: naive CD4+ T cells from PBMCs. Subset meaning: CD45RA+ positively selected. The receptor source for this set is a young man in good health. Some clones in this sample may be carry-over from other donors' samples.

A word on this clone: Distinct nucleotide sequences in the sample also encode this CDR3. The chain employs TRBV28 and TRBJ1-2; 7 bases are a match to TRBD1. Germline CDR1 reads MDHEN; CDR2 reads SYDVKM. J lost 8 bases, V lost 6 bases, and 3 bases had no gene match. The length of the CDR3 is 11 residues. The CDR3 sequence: CASSGQVGYTF. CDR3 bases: TGTGCCAGCAGCGGACAGGTGGGCTACACCTTC.

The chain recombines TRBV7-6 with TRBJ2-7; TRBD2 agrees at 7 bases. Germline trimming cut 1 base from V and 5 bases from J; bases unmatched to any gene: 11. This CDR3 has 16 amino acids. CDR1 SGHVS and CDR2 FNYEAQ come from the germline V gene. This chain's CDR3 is CASSLVGRSGNDEQYF. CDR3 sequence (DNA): TGTGCCAGCAGCTTAGTGGGGAGGAGCGGGAATGACGAGCAGTACTTC.

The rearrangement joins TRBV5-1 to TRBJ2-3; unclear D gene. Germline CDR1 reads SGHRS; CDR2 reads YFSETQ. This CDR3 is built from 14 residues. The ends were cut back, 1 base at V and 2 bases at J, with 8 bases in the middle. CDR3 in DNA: TGCGCCAGCAGCTTGAGGTTTAACACAGATACGCAGTATTTT. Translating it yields CASSLRFNTDTQYF. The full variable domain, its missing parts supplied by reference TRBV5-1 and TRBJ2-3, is KAGVTQTPRYLIKTRGQQVTLSCSPISGHRSVSWYQQTPGQGLQFLFEYFSETQRNKGNFPGRFSGRQFSNSRSEMNVSTLELGDSALYLCASSLRFNTDTQYFGPGTRLTVL.

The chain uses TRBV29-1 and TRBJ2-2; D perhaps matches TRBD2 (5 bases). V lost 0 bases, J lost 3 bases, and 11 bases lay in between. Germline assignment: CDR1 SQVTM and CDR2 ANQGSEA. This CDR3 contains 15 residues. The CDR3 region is CSVEEKRGYTGELFF. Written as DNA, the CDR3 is TGCAGCGTTGAAGAAAAGCGCGGGTACACCGGGGAGCTGTTTTTT.

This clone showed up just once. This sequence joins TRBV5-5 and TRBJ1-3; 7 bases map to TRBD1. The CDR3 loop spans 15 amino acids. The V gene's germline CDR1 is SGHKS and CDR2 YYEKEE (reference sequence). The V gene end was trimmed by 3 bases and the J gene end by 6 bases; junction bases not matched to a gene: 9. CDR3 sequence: CASSSVPGQINTIYF. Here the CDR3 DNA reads TGTGCCAGCAGCTCGGTACCGGGACAGATAAACACCATATATTTT.

Here the CDR3 reads CAVGLAGSQETQYF. The CDR3 DNA reads as TGTGCCGTTGGACTAGCGGGAAGCCAAGAGACCCAGTACTTC. The chain is built from TRBV28 and TRBJ2-5, with 12 positions matching TRBD2. Losses at the gene ends were 11 bases for V and 1 base for J; bases not matched to a gene: 5. There are 14 residues in the CDR3. From germline, CDR1 is MDHEN and CDR2 SYDVKM.

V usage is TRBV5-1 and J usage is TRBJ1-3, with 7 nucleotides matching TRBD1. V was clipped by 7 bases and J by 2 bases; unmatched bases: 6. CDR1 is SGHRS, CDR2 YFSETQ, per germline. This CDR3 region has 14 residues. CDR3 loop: CASGTQGAGNTIYF. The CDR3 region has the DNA TGCGCCAGCGGGACTCAGGGGGCTGGAAACACCATATATTTT.

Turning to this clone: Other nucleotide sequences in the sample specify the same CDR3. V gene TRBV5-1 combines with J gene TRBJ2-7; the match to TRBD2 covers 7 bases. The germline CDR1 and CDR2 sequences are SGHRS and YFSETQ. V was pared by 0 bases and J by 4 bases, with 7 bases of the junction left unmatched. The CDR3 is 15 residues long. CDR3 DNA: TGCGCCAGCAGCTTGGGGAGGACTAGTTCTTACGAGCAGTACTTC. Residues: CASSLGRTSSYEQYF. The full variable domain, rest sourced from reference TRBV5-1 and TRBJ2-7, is KAGVTQTPRYLIKTRGQQVTLSCSPISGHRSVSWYQQTPGQGLQFLFEYFSETQRNKGNFPGRFSGRQFSNSRSEMNVSTLELGDSALYLCASSLGRTSSYEQYFGPGTRLTVT.

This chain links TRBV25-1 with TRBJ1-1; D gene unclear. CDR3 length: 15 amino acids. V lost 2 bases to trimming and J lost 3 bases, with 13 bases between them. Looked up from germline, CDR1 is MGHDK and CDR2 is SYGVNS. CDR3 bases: TGTGCCAGCAGTGAACCCCGAGGAGGGTACACTGAAGCTTTCTTT. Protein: CASSEPRGGYTEAFF.

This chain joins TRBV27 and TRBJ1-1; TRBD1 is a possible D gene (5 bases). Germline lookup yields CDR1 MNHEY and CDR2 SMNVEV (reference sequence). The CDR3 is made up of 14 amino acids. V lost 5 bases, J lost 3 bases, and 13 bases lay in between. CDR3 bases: TGTGCCAGCAGTCGCGGGACTAGGGACACTGAAGCTTTCTTT. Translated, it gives CASSRGTRDTEAFF.

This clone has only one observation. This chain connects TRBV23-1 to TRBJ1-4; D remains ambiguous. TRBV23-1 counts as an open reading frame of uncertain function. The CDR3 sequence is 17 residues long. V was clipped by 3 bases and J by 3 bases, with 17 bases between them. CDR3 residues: CASSQPLHKEPNEKLFF. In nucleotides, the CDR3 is TGCGCCAGCAGTCAGCCCCTACATAAGGAACCTAATGAAAAACTGTTTTTT.

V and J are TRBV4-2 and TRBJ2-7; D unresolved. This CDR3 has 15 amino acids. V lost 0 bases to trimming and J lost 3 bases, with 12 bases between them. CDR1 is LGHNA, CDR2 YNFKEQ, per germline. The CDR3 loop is CASSQERGPYYEQYF. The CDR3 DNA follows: TGTGCCAGCAGCCAAGAACGAGGCCCGTACTACGAGCAGTACTTC.

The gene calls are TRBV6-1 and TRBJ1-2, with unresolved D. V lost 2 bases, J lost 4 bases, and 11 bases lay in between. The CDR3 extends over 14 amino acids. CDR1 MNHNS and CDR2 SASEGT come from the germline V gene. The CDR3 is CASSEFGVSYGYTF. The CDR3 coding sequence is TGTGCCAGCAGTGAATTTGGCGTCTCCTATGGCTACACCTTC.

CDR3 amino acids: CSGTNGGQVGTEAFF. The DNA for the CDR3 is TGCAGCGGTACAAACGGCGGACAGGTCGGCACTGAAGCTTTCTTT. The chain couples TRBV29-1 to TRBJ1-1; 7 bases align to TRBD1. The germline CDR1 and CDR2 sequences are SQVTM and ANQGSEA. There are 15 residues in the CDR3. V was clipped by 7 bases and J by 4 bases; unmatched bases: 15.

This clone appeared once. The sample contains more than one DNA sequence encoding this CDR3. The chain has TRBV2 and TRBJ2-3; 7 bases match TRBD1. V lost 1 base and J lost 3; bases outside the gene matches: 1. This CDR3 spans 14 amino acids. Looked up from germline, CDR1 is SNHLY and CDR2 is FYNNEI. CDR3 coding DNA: TGTGCCAGCAGTGAAGACAGGGGAACAGATACGCAGTATTTT. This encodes CASSEDRGTDTQYF.

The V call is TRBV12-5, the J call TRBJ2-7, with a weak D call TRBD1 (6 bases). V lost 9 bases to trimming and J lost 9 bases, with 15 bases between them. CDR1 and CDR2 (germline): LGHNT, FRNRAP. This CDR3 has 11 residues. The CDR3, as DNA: TGTGCTAGCGGACGAGAGGGGGTGCAGTACTTC. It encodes CASGREGVQYF. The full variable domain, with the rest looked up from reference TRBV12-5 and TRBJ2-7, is DARVTQTPRHKVTEMGQEVTMRCQPILGHNTVFWYRQTMMQGLELLAYFRNRAPLDDSGMPKDRFSAEMPDATLATLKIQPSEPRDSAVYFCASGREGVQYFGPGTRLTVT.

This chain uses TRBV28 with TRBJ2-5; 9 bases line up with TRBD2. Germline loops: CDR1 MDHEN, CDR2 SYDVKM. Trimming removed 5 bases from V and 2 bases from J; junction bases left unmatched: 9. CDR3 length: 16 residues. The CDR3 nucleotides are TGTGCCAGCAGTAATCCGGGACTAGCACATCAAGAGACCCAGTACTTC. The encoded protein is CASSNPGLAHQETQYF.

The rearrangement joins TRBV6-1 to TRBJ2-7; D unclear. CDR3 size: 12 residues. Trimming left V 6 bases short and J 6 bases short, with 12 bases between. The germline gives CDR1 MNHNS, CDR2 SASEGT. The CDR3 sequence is CASSVKSFEQYF. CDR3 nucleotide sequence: TGTGCCAGCAGCGTGAAATCGTTCGAGCAGTACTTC.

DNA of the CDR3: TGTGCCAGCAGCTTAGCGTTTAGGGACAATGAGCAGTTCTTC. This encodes CASSLAFRDNEQFF. The gene calls are TRBV7-2 and TRBJ2-1, with D uncertain. The V gene's germline CDR1 is SGHTA and CDR2 FQGNSA. This CDR3 spans 14 amino acids. Trimming cost V 0 bases and J 5 bases, with 8 bases left between them.

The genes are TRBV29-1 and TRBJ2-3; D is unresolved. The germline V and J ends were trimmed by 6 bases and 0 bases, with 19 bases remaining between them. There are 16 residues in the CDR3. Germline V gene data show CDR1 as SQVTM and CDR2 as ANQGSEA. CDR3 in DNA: TGCAGCGTCCTACTGCCCCTTCGGGCGAGCACAGATACGCAGTATTTT. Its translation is CSVLLPLRASTDTQYF.

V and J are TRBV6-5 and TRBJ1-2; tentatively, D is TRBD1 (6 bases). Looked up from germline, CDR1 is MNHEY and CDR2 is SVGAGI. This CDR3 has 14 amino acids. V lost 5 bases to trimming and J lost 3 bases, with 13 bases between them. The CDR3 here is CASSTSGQHYGYTF. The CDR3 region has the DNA TGTGCCAGCAGTACTTCCGGACAGCACTATGGCTACACCTTC.